This TCR beta chain was recovered during a study of type 1 and type 2 diabetes patients. Notes on the study in general: Type 2 diabetes repertoires were more diverse than type 1 diabetes repertoires. In type 2 diabetes, highly-expanded CD4+ clones took a median roughly 4% of reads.

Anyone with other autoimmune disease or infection in the prior four weeks was excluded. This clonotype turned up a few times. Its target is unknown. The PCR template was genomic DNA. Amplification of the beta chain CDR3 used 30 forward and 13 reverse multiplex primers. MiXCR, applied by TCRdb to the multiplex PCR reads, yields one record per CDR3 protein. The sample lists approximately 260,000 distinct CDR3 sequences, 45% to 60% occurring once. The CDR3 contains 13 residues. V dropped 5 bases and J dropped 9 bases, with 14 bases sitting between them. Germline CDR1 is DFQATT and CDR2 is SNEGSKA (reference sequence).

The receptor comes from a man aged 18 to 30 with type 2 diabetes. The specimen sequenced was peripheral blood mononuclear cells (PBMCs). This chain links TRBV20-1 with TRBJ1-6; D might be TRBD1 (6 bases). CDR3 nucleotides: TGCAGTGCTCCGGCGGGGGCCAGTTCACCCCTCCACTTT. This codes for CSAPAGASSPLHF.